This T cell receptor (beta chain) was sequenced in a study of cytomegalovirus exposure and HLA in healthy donors. Study-level results: Later analysis found that TCR beta chains associated with HLA were more clonally expanded than other, equally common chains. Earlier analysis found most TCR beta V segments productive about 90% or about 30% of the time. In a later analysis, several top co-occurrence clusters appeared linked to parvovirus B19, influenza, CMV and Epstein-Barr virus.

PCR employed 60 Vbeta and 13 Jbeta primers. Methods used by the authors: Tens of millions of unique TCR beta chains, 9 million to 11 million shared, were counted in a later analysis. Sequencing was performed with immunoSEQ multiplex PCR; in TCRdb, only in-frame clones are kept and a portion is missing. The V and J calls and clone size are taken from that table; D and trimming were inferred from the DNA. The sample has about 200,000 clones; approximately 80% are singletons. To note about this clone: Its antigen remains unidentified.

This receptor was taken from a male donor in good health and CMV-seronegative. The sample comprised PBMCs.

The CDR3, as DNA: TGTGCCAGCAGCTTAGAAGCGGCCCAATCCGGCGGTGAGCAGTTCTTC. Its protein product is CASSLEAAQSGGEQFF. V is TRBV5-4 and J is TRBJ2-1; a possible D gene is TRBD2 (5 bases). Trimming cost V 2 bases and J 9 bases, with 21 bases left between them. The germline CDR1 and CDR2 sequences are SGHNT and YYREEE (reference sequence). The CDR3 contains 16 residues.